This T cell receptor (beta chain) was identified in a study of T cells after posttransplantation cyclophosphamide. Findings and caveats of the study: Later post-transplant blood repertoires were often dominated by donor CD8+ memory clones. Blood and skin or GI T cell repertoires showed limited TRB overlap. TRB clonality was highly associated with recipient CMV seropositivity and reactivation.

On the day of bone marrow donation, the related graft donor provided peripheral blood. In the case of this clone: Its antigen is still unknown.

The germline gives CDR1 MDHEN, CDR2 SYDVKM. The germline V and J ends were trimmed by 4 bases and 5 bases, with 6 bases remaining between them. This CDR3 contains 12 residues. Generated by immunoSEQ multiplex PCR, the TCRdb table keeps only in-frame clones and is missing some. The profile shows around 30,000 clones, 86% of them singletons. Sequencing input: PBMCs. The rearrangement uses TRBV28 and TRBJ1-5; D not resolved. This clonotype was obtained from a man aged 50 to 59. Written as DNA, the CDR3 is TGTGCCAGCAGTTCCAGGCATCAGCCCCAGCATTTT. Its translation is CASSSRHQPQHF.